Listed below are T cell receptor beta chains from one sample, sequenced in a study of T cell responses to AZD1222 COVID-19 vaccine. Clones were read by immunoSEQ multiplex PCR, and TCRdb kept only the in-frame ones, dropping some. This repertoire shows 80,000 or so clones, about 85% found once; its top ten account for about 1.6%. The sample was peripheral blood, taken on day 0 of AZD1222 vaccination. These receptors came from an adult in good health. The conserved cysteine and the conserved F or W are not part of the CDR3 here. Clone size is stated in some rows and not others, as once, few, many or a class when expanded.

abundance: NA; v_gene: TRBV18; j_gene: TRBJ2-7; CDR3aa: ASSPGLAGVEQY
abundance: NA; v_gene: TRBV6-5; j_gene: TRBJ2-7; CDR3aa: ASSYQAAGENEQY
abundance: NA; v_gene: TRBV27; j_gene: TRBJ2-5; CDR3aa: ASSLTSGRKETQY
abundance: NA; v_gene: TRBV12-5; j_gene: TRBJ2-3; CDR3aa: ASGSLGRGSDRDTQY
abundance: NA; v_gene: TRBV5-5; j_gene: TRBJ1-1; CDR3aa: ASSGVEGMNTEAF
abundance: NA; v_gene: TRBV30; j_gene: TRBJ2-7; CDR3aa: AWSVYEQY
abundance: NA; v_gene: TRBV2; j_gene: TRBJ1-5; CDR3aa: ASSHRRGQQSNQPQH
abundance: NA; v_gene: TRBV13; j_gene: TRBJ2-7; CDR3aa: ASSHSARSYEQY
abundance: once; v_gene: TRBV7-2; j_gene: TRBJ2-1; CDR3aa: ASSSYMTGPNEQF
abundance: NA; v_gene: TRBV7-8; j_gene: TRBJ1-1; CDR3aa: ASRTGMNTEAF
abundance: NA; v_gene: TRBV19; j_gene: TRBJ1-2; CDR3aa: ASSIDVGRNYGYT
abundance: NA; v_gene: TRBV6-5; j_gene: TRBJ1-4; CDR3aa: ASRTPGLPRELF
abundance: NA; v_gene: TRBV7-6; j_gene: TRBJ1-2; CDR3aa: ASSLGTVYGYT
abundance: NA; v_gene: TRBV6-2/TRBV6-3; j_gene: TRBJ2-7; CDR3aa: ASSINYEQY
abundance: NA; v_gene: TRBV19; j_gene: TRBJ2-1; CDR3aa: ATLKGGRPPRREEQF
abundance: few; v_gene: TRBV4-3; j_gene: TRBJ2-2; CDR3aa: ASSQDRRNGGGELF
abundance: NA; v_gene: TRBV19; j_gene: TRBJ1-2; CDR3aa: ASSTTVSKTYGYT
abundance: NA; v_gene: TRBV4-1; j_gene: TRBJ2-3; CDR3aa: ASSQEGEGADTQY
abundance: NA; v_gene: TRBV28; j_gene: TRBJ1-1; CDR3aa: ASIPSVNTEAF
abundance: NA; v_gene: TRBV6-1; j_gene: TRBJ1-2; CDR3aa: ASSEAEGYGYT
abundance: NA; v_gene: TRBV12-5; j_gene: TRBJ2-7; CDR3aa: ASGSHRQGLTYEQY
abundance: NA; v_gene: TRBV27; j_gene: TRBJ1-4; CDR3aa: ASSPASSGDTNEKLF